One T cell receptor beta chain is described in this entry. What it binds is not known. This sample was included in a study of T cell responses to AZD1222 COVID-19 vaccine. Study findings and constraints: Spike-spanning, vaccine-associated CD4 TCRs were dominant at 160-218 and 743-854. Among the donors, most were white British and more were female, and clonal diversity was possibly underestimated. Spike-specific TCR breadth and depth rose after two AZD1222 doses.

The CDR3 has 18 amino acids. Per the germline V gene, CDR1 is MDHEN and CDR2 is SYDVKM. Trimming took 5 bases from V and 0 from J; bases not matched to a gene: 16. The repertoire was sequenced with immunoSEQ multiplex PCR; TCRdb's copy has only in-frame clones and lacks some. Of about 150,000 clones listed, roughly 92% are singletons. This sequence originates from an adult in good health. The material was peripheral blood, obtained on day 0 of AZD1222 vaccination. This sequence joins TRBV28 and TRBJ2-7, with TRBD2 identical over 7 bases. The CDR3 here is CASSGGGRKDLFSYEQYF. CDR3 sequence (DNA): TGTGCCAGCAGTGGGGGAGGGCGGAAAGACCTTTTCTCCTACGAGCAGTACTTC.